The present T cell receptor (beta chain) was sequenced within a study of cytomegalovirus exposure and HLA in healthy donors. PCR amplification relied on 60 Vbeta primers (plus 13 Jbeta primers). Sequencing used immunoSEQ multiplex PCR; TCRdb keeps in-frame clones, though not all of them. The data show 100,000 to 150,000 clones, roughly four fifths seen once. Germline CDR1 reads MNHEY; CDR2 reads SVGAGI. The CDR3 sequence is 15 residues long. V was clipped by 6 bases and J by 6 bases; unmatched bases: 11. This TCR was recovered from a woman between 50 and 59 years old in good health and CMV-seronegative. Sequencing was performed on PBMCs. The rearrangement joins TRBV6-5 to TRBJ1-2; 9 nucleotides agree with TRBD1. The CDR3 DNA follows: TGTGCCAGCAGGAATGCGGGACAGGGAAAAAATGGCTACACCTTC. Its translation: CASRNAGQGKNGYTF.